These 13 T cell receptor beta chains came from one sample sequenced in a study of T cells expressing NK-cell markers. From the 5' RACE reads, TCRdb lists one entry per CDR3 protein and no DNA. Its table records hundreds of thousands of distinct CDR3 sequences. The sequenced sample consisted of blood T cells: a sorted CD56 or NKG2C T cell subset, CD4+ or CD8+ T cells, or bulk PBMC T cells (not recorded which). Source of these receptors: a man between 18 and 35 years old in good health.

CDR3 protein: CASSQVVGGSSYEQYF. The V call is TRBV4-2, the J call TRBJ2-7; lacking DNA, the TRBD1 call made by TCRdb goes unchecked. CDR1 and CDR2 (germline): LGHNA, YNFKEQ. The CDR3 contains 16 residues.

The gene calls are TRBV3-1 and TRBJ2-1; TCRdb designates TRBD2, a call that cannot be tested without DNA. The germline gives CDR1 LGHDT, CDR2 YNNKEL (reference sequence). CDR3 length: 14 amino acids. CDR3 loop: CASSLAGGVVEQFF.

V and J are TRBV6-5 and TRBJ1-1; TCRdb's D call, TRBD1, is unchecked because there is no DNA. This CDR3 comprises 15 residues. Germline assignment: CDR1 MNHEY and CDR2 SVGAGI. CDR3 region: CASSYQGGRDTEAFF.

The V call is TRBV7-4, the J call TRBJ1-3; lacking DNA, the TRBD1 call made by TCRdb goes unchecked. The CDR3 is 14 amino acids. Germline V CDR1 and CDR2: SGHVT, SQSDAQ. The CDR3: CASSSPYSGNTIYF.

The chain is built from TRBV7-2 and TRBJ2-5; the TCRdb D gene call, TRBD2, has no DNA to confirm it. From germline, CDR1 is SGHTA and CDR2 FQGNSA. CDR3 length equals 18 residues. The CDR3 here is CASSLAYWEAGWEETQYF.

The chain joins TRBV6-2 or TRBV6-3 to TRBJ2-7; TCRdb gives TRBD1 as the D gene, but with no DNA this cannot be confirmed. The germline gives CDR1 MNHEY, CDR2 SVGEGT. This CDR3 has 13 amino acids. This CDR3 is CATLRDIYYEQYF.

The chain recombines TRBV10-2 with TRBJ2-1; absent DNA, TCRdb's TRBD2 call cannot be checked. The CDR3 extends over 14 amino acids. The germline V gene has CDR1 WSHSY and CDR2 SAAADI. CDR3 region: CASRVAGGGDEQFF.

The CDR3 reads CASTGATKGTQYF. This rearrangement joins TRBV6-1 to TRBJ2-3; the TCRdb D gene call, TRBD1, has no DNA to confirm it. CDR1 is MNHNS and CDR2 is SASEGT in the germline V gene. This CDR3 spans 13 amino acids.

Here the CDR3 reads CASSLRLAGLNTGELFF. The V gene is TRBV7-9, the J gene TRBJ2-2; TCRdb gives TRBD2 as the D gene, but with no DNA this cannot be confirmed. CDR1 is SEHNR, CDR2 FQNEAQ, per germline (reference sequence). CDR3 length equals 17 residues.

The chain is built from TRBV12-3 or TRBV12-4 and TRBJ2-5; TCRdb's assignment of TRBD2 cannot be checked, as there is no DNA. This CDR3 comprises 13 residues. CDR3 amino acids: CASSFVGGETQYF.

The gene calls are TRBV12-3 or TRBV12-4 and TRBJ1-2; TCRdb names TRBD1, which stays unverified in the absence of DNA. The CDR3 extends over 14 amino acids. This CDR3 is CASSRTGGSYGYTF.

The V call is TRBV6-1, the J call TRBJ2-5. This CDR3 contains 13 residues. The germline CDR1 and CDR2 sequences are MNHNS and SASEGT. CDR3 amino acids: CASSAHGEETQYF.

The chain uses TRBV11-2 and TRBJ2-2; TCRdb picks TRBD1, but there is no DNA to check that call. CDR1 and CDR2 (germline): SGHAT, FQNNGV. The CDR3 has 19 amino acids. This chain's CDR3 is CASSFYGGGTGLSTGELFF.